The 2 T cell receptor beta chains in this list originate from one sample, sequenced in a study of blood T cells in healthy people across ages. The authors ran a second PCR of 7 to 11 cycles using a sample-barcoded 5' primer and a J-beta primer mix. TCRdb used MiXCR to reprocess the 5' RACE reads, holding one entry per CDR3 protein. The sample yields hundreds of thousands of distinct CDR3 sequences, under 30% seen once. The sample was also reused in another study, on T cells of mothers and their children.

The sequenced sample consisted of blood. Receptor source: a boy younger than 18 in good health.

This chain uses TRBV29-1 with TRBJ1-4; maybe TRBD1 (6 bases). CDR1 is SQVTM and CDR2 is ANQGSEA in the germline V gene. Deletions cut 5 bases from V and 6 bases from J, with 16 bases between. The CDR3 is 14 amino acids. This chain's CDR3 is CSVHPGTSDEKLFF. The DNA of the CDR3 is TGCAGCGTTCACCCCGGGACATCGGATGAAAAACTGTTTTTT.

This clonotype occurred a few times. This chain connects TRBV5-1 to TRBJ1-6, with 7 bases that match TRBD1. In germline, CDR1 is SGHRS, CDR2 YFSETQ. The trim removed 0 bases at V and 0 bases at J, leaving 0 bases unmatched. The length of the CDR3 is 16 residues. CDR3: CASSLGQGSYNSPLHF. As DNA, the CDR3 is TGCGCCAGCAGCTTGGGACAGGGCTCCTATAATTCACCCCTCCACTTT.